This T cell receptor beta chain was obtained from a study of OX40 agonist ivuxolimab in advanced cancers. There are 15 residues in the CDR3. Germline V gene data show CDR1 as SGDLS and CDR2 as YYNGEE. After removal of 4 bases from V and 0 bases from J, the junction contained 3 bases not matched to a gene. Clones were read by immunoSEQ multiplex PCR, and TCRdb kept only the in-frame ones, dropping some. The table includes tens of thousands of clones, roughly 84% detected once. This receptor was identified in an adult with an advanced solid tumor such as melanoma, head and neck, liver or kidney cancer. The genes are TRBV9 and TRBJ2-1; 8 nucleotides align to TRBD2. The sequences come from CD4+ or CD8+ T cells sorted from blood, collected in a trial of the OX40 agonist ivuxolimab. This CDR3 is CASSRGGPSYNEQFF. DNA for the CDR3: TGTGCCAGCAGCCGCGGGGGGCCCTCCTACAATGAGCAGTTCTTC.